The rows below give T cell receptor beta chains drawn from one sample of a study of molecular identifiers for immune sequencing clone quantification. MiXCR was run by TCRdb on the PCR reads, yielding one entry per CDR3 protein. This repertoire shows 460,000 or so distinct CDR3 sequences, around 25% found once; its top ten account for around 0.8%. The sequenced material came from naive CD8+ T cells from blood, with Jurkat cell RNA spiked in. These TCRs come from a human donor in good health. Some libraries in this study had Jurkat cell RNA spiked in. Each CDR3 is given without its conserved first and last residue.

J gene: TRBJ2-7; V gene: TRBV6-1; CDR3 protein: ASSEWGEREQY
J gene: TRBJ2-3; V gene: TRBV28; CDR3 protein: ASSLPAGDTDTQY
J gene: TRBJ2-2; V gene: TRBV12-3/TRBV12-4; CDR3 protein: ASNSPLAGAGELF
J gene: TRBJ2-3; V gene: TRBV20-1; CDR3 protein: SASVSLAGVLGTQY
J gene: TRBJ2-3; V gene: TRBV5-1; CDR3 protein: ASSPTLLGGGGADTQY
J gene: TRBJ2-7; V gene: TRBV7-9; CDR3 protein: ASSLATGLVEQY
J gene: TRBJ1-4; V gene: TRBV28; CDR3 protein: ASSGQYNEKLV
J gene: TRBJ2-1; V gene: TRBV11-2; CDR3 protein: ASNADSANSYNEQF
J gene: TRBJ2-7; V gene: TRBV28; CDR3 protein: ASRAAGEGWYEQY
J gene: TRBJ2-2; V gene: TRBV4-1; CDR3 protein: ASSRSGIAGDGELF
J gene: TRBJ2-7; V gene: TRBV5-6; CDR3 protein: ASSLYNYEQY
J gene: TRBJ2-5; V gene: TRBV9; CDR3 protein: ASSVDRGQETQY
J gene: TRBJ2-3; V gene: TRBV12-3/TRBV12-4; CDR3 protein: ASISPTDTQY
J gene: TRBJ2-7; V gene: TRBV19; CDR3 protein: ASSTRLAAEQY
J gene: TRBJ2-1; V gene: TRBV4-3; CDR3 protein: ASSQDRGSSYNEQF
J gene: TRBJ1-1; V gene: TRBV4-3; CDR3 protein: ASSQEARTEAF
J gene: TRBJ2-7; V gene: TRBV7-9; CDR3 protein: ASSPGEIGTDSSYEQY
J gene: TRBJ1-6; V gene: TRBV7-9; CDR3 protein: ASSPEHTGSNSPLH
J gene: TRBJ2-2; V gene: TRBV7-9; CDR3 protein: ASSPRESAGELF
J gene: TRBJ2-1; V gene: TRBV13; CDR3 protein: ASTSGGPGNEQF
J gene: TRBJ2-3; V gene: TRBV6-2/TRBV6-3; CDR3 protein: ASRERSDTQY
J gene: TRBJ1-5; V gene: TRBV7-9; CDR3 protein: ASSGGLGNQLQH
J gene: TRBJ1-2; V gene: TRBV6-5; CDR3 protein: ASSPTERWDGYT
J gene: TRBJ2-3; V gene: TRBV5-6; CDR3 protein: ASSSPGVGADTDTQY
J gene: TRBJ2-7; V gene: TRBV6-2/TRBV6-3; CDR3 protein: ASSWAASYEQY
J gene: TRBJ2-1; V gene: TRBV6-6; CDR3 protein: ASSYRAGSVDEQF
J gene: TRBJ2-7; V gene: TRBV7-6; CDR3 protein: ASSPGWGSGSYEQY
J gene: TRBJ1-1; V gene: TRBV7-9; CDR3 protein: ASSSGGQHTEAF
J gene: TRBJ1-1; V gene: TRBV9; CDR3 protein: ASSVGFRQGPNTEAF
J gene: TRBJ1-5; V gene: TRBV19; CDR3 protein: ASSIGQGAHQPQH
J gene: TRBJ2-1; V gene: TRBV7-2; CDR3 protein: ASSLIGSPYNEQF
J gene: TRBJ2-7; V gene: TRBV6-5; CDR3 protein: ASSYSVQVYEQY
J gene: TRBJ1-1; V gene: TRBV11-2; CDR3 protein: ASSFQGGVEAF
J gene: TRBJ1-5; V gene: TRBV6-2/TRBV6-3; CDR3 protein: ASSYREGDQPQH
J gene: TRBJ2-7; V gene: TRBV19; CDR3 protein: ASSQAGGEQY
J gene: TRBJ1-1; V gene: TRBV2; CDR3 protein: ASSEWQGGSTGAF
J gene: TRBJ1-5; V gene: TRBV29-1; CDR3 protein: SVAPGQDQPQH
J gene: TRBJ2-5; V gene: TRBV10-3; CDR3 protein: AISGEGQGQETQY
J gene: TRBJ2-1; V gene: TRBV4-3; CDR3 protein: ASSHQTGGGEQF
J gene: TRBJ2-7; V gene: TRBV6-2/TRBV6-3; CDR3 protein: ASTPWSGGSQGEQY
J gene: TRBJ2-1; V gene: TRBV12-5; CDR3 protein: ASGSTSASLQYNEQF
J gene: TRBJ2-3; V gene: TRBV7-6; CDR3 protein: ASSLLAILTSTDTQY
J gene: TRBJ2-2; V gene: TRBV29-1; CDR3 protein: SVIQHTGELF
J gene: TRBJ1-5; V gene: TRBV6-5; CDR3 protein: ASSYSGEDQPQH
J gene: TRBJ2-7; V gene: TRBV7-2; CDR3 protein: ASSPGGFTYEQY
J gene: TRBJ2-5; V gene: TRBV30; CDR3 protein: AWSDDHQETQY
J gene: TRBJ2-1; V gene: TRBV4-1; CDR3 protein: ASSQDRTESYNEQF
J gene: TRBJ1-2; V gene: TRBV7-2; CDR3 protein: ASSPLSVGGAGYGYT
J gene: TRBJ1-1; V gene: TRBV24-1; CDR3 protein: ATSDRGTEAF
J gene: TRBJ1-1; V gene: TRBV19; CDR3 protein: ASSIVVNTEAF
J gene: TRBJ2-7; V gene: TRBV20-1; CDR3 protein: SATAVNEQY
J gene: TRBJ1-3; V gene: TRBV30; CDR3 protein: AWSTAPGNTIY